This T cell receptor (beta chain) was found in a study of vaccination and CD4 T cells after COVID-19. Study-wide context: Overlapping spike peptides from SARS-CoV-2, HCoV-NL63, HCoV-OC43 and HCoV-229E served to stimulate the cells.

As to treatment: roughly ten-day PBMC culture with coronavirus spike peptide pools or control peptides (ViraFEST assay). This CDR3 region has 17 residues. Germline V lookup: CDR1 SGHNT, CDR2 YENEEA. V was cut by 4 bases and J by 2 bases, with 19 bases left in between. Only a few counts were recorded for this clonotype. Antigen: not known. Scientists ran DNA taken from cultured CD4+ T cells through the Oncomine TCR Beta short-read assay for sequencing. MiXCR was run by TCRdb on the PCR reads, yielding one entry per CDR3 protein. The sample includes around 12,000 distinct CDR3 sequences, 35% to 45% seen only once; the top ten take 15% to 20%.

This receptor was identified in a human donor with COVID-19. This chain links TRBV11-3 with TRBJ2-3; D may correspond to TRBD1 or TRBD2 (5 bases each). The sequencing input was cultured CD4+ T cells from blood. The CDR3 reads CASSSLPGWGPTDTQYF. The CDR3 coding sequence is TGTGCCAGCAGCTCCCTCCCGGGATGGGGCCCCACAGATACGCAGTATTTT.